The 28 T cell receptor beta chains presented below share a single source sample, sequenced in a study of T cells in Graves' hyperthyroidism and ophthalmopathy. Amplification targeted TCR beta CDR3 regions from RNA transcripts. A first-round RT-PCR of the TCR CDR3 used the HTBI primer set. MiXCR, applied by TCRdb to the multiplex PCR reads, yields one record per CDR3 protein. Found here are hundreds of thousands of distinct CDR3 sequences, around 38% of them singletons; the top ten hold roughly 8.3%. Material for sequencing was blood. The receptor source for this set is a young man with Graves' hyperthyroidism.

This chain links TRBV11-2 with TRBJ1-6; D may be TRBD1 (5 bases). Germline V gives CDR1 SGHAT, CDR2 FQNNGV. This CDR3 has 16 amino acids. Trimming cost V 2 bases and J 9 bases, with 17 bases left between them. The CDR3 sequence: CASSLWSRGVLSPLHF. CDR3 bases: TGTGCCAGCAGCTTATGGAGTAGGGGCGTTCTTTCACCCCTCCACTTT. Variable domain in full (rest from reference TRBV11-2 and TRBJ1-6): EAGVAQSPRYKIIEKRQSVAFWCNPISGHATLYWYQQILGQGPKLLIQFQNNGVVDDSQLPKDRFSAERLKGVDSTLKIQPAKLEDSAVYLCASSLWSRGVLSPLHFGNGTRLTVT.

This clonotype has only one observation. The chain couples TRBV10-3 to TRBJ2-7; D ambiguous. CDR1 and CDR2 (germline): ENHRY, SYGVKD. V was trimmed by 6 bases and J by 0 bases, leaving 12 bases between them. The CDR3 spans 14 residues. The CDR3 protein is CAIRTTASSYEQYF. The DNA of the CDR3 is TGTGCCATCAGAACCACAGCGAGCTCCTACGAGCAGTACTTC.

As for this clonotype: A much larger clone differs from this one at a single base, so this may be a read error. The rearrangement uses TRBV7-3 and TRBJ1-1; unclear D gene. The ends were cut back, 11 bases at V and 5 bases at J, with 12 bases in the middle. This CDR3 has 11 amino acids. CDR1 SGHTA and CDR2 FQGTGA come from the germline V gene. CDR3 nucleotide sequence: TGTGCCGGCGGTGACTGGACTGAAGCTTTCTTT. Protein sequence: CAGGDWTEAFF.

On this clonotype itself: Its ends do not fully match the called genes, so a read error is possible. The chain joins TRBV10-3 to TRBJ2-7; weak D call: TRBD2 (7 bases). CDR3 length: 14 residues. Germline CDR1 is ENHRY and CDR2 is SYGVKD. The CDR3 loop is CASSYRGGTYEQYF. The CDR3, as DNA: TGTGCCAGCAGTTATAGGGGGGGTACCTACGAGCAGTACTTC.

This clonotype was observed once. Here the CDR3 reads CSAEGVGQETQYF. The CDR3 DNA is TGCAGCGCCGAGGGGGTAGGGCAAGAGACCCAGTACTTC. The chain carries TRBV29-1 and TRBJ2-5; tentative D call: TRBD1 (6 bases). CDR1 and CDR2 from the germline V gene are SQVTM and ANQGSEA. V lost 7 bases to trimming and J lost 2 bases, with 14 bases between them. The CDR3 extends over 13 amino acids.

The genes are TRBV19 and TRBJ1-3, with D possibly TRBD1 on 5 matching bases. CDR1 and CDR2 (germline): LNHDA, SQIVND (reference sequence). This CDR3 is 16 amino acids long. The V end was cut by 5 bases, the J end by 3 bases, with 17 bases between. The CDR3 nucleotides are TGTGCCAGTAGTGGCGGACACGCGTATCTTGGAAACACCATATATTTT. This encodes CASSGGHAYLGNTIYF. The full variable domain, rest sourced from reference TRBV19 and TRBJ1-3, is DGGITQSPKYLFRKEGQNVTLSCEQNLNHDAMYWYRQDPGQGLRLIYYSQIVNDFQKGDIAEGYSVSREKKESFPLTVTSAQKNPTAFYLCASSGGHAYLGNTIYFGEGSWLTVV.

The table lists this clonotype with many counts. This sequence joins TRBV7-9 and TRBJ1-3, with D unresolved. From germline, CDR1 is SEHNR and CDR2 FQNEAQ (reference sequence). The V end was cut by 5 bases, the J end by 4 bases, with 15 bases between. This CDR3 has 15 residues. In DNA, the CDR3 is TGTGCCAGCAGCCACTGGCAGGAAAGGGGAAACACCATATATTTT. The encoded protein is CASSHWQERGNTIYF.

The sample holds many counts of this clonotype. This chain connects TRBV29-1 to TRBJ1-1; no definite D call. Germline lookup yields CDR1 SQVTM and CDR2 ANQGSEA. Trimming removed 7 bases from V and 2 bases from J, with 8 bases in between. The CDR3 has 11 amino acids. This CDR3 reads CSADQNTEAFF. CDR3 bases: TGCAGCGCGGACCAAAACACTGAAGCTTTCTTT.

With regard to this clonotype: The junction and the germline gene differ at one end; a read error may be behind it. The chain uses TRBV10-3 and TRBJ2-5, with a tentative D call TRBD1 (6 bases). The CDR3 is 14 residues long. Germline CDR1 reads ENHRY; CDR2 reads SYGVKD. CDR3 amino acids: CASSDRTVQETQYF. For the CDR3, the DNA is TGTGCCAGCAGTGATCGGACAGTACAAGAGACCCAGTACTTC.

This clonotype came up many times. This chain uses TRBV15 with TRBJ2-2; a possible D gene is TRBD2 (5 bases). CDR1 is LNHNV and CDR2 is YYDKDF in the germline V gene (reference sequence). The CDR3 is 14 amino acids. V was trimmed by 8 bases and J by 6 bases, leaving 16 bases between them. The CDR3 coding sequence is TGTGCCACCGTACGGGGTGGTATGGCCGGGGAGCTGTTTTTT. Its protein product is CATVRGGMAGELFF.

J is TRBJ1-1 and V is TRBV14; 7 bases are a match to TRBD1. The J segment lost 2 bases and the V segment lost 4 bases, leaving 7 bases of the junction unmatched. The CDR3 runs to 15 residues. Per the germline V gene, CDR1 is SGHDN and CDR2 is FVKESK. In DNA form, the CDR3 reads TGTGCCAGCAGCCTAAACAGGGGAACCAACACTGAAGCTTTCTTT. Protein sequence: CASSLNRGTNTEAFF.

To note about this clonotype: This CDR3 is missing its conserved last phenylalanine or tryptophan, likely due to a read error. The chain joins TRBV9 to TRBJ1-1; TRBD1 is a possible D gene (5 bases). Germline assignment: CDR1 SGDLS and CDR2 YYNGEE. The CDR3 loop spans 15 amino acids. V was cut by 3 bases and J by 0 bases, with 12 bases left in between. CDR3 protein: CASSEGTAMNTEAFY. CDR3 sequence (DNA): TGTGCCAGCAGCGAGGGGACGGCCATGAACACTGAAGCTTTCTAT.

This clonotype was seen just once. The chain is built from TRBV19 and TRBJ1-2, with TRBD1 matching 10 bases. Germline V lookup: CDR1 LNHDA, CDR2 SQIVND (reference sequence). J was trimmed by 2 bases and V by 5 bases; bases with no gene match: 5. The CDR3 extends over 15 amino acids. CDR3 DNA: TGTGCCAGTAGTCCCCGGACAGGGGGGAACTATGGCTACACCTTC. Residues: CASSPRTGGNYGYTF.

This clonotype came up a few times. This chain joins TRBV7-2 and TRBJ1-1; TRBD1 matches 10 bases. Germline lookup yields CDR1 SGHTA and CDR2 FQGNSA. This CDR3 region has 15 residues. V lost 3 bases to trimming and J lost 7 bases; unmatched junction nucleotides: 8. The CDR3 coding sequence is TGTGCCAGCAGCTTCCGACAGGGGGCCAAAAATGAAGCTTTCTTT. This encodes CASSFRQGAKNEAFF.

The CDR3 reads CASSPNAGEGYTF. CDR3 nucleotide sequence: TGTGCCAGCAGCCCGAACGCAGGGGAAGGCTACACCTTC. The rearrangement joins TRBV4-2 to TRBJ1-2; the D gene is possibly TRBD1 (6 bases). The CDR3 sequence is 13 residues long. V lost 4 bases and J 8 bases, leaving 14 bases between the germline ends. In germline, CDR1 is LGHNA, CDR2 YNFKEQ.

CDR3 in DNA: TGTGCCAGCAGCCAAGAGGCTGGGACTAGCGGGAGTTACGAGCAGTACTTC. It codes for CASSQEAGTSGSYEQYF. This sequence joins TRBV4-2 and TRBJ2-7; the match to TRBD2 covers 14 bases. Per germline, CDR1 LGHNA and CDR2 YNFKEQ. The CDR3 runs to 17 residues. V dropped 0 bases and J dropped 4; count of bases not matched to a gene: 5.

This clonotype has ten or more counts. The chain links TRBV20-1 to TRBJ1-1, with no clear D. The CDR3 is made up of 13 amino acids. Deletions cut 5 bases from V and 4 bases from J, with 14 bases between. The V gene's germline CDR1 is DFQATT and CDR2 SNEGSKA (reference sequence). The CDR3 loop reads CSAPGQLRTEAFF. In DNA, the CDR3 is TGCAGTGCTCCGGGCCAGCTTCGCACTGAAGCTTTCTTT.

Ten or more counts support this clonotype. This chain uses TRBV19 with TRBJ1-2; D perhaps matches TRBD1 (6 bases). V shed 5 bases and J shed 8 bases, with 24 bases lying between them. This CDR3 contains 16 residues. CDR1 LNHDA and CDR2 SQIVND come from the germline V gene (reference sequence). CDR3 nucleotides: TGTGCCAGTAGTTCCTACTCCGATACAGGGCAGGTCGGCTACACCTTC. Translated: CASSSYSDTGQVGYTF.

The rearrangement uses TRBV9 and TRBJ1-1; tentative D call: TRBD1 (5 bases). Germline V gene data show CDR1 as SGDLS and CDR2 as YYNGEE. V was shortened by 0 bases and J by 2 bases, with 11 bases between the two germline ends. The CDR3 has 15 amino acids. CDR3 amino acids: CASSVGGSYNTEAFF. In DNA form, the CDR3 reads TGTGCCAGCAGCGTAGGGGGGTCCTATAACACTGAAGCTTTCTTT.

The J gene is TRBJ2-7, the V gene TRBV2; 8 bases map to TRBD1. The CDR3 runs 14 residues. Germline CDR1 reads SNHLY; CDR2 reads FYNNEI. V trimming: 6 bases; J trimming: 1 base; junction bases outside the gene matches: 5. This CDR3 is CASRATGGSYEQYF. In DNA, the CDR3 is TGTGCCAGCAGGGCAACAGGGGGGTCCTACGAGCAGTACTTC.

CDR3 DNA: TGTGCCAGCAGCTTGTGGGCTCAGCCCCAGCATTTT. Protein: CASSLWAQPQHF. The chain uses TRBV5-6 and TRBJ1-5; no firm D call. V lost 1 base to trimming and J lost 6 bases, with 5 bases between them. Germline V gene data show CDR1 as SGHDT and CDR2 as YYEEEE. The CDR3 covers 12 residues.

V is TRBV20-1 and J is TRBJ1-5; 10 bases agree with TRBD1. There are 13 residues in the CDR3. Germline V CDR1 and CDR2: DFQATT, SNEGSKA (reference sequence). With 7 bases clipped from V and 5 bases from J, the junction kept 5 bases outside the gene matches. The CDR3 protein is CSVFGQGDQPQHF. CDR3 nucleotide sequence: TGCAGTGTTTTCGGACAGGGGGATCAGCCCCAGCATTTT.

This clonotype has a count of ten or more. The rearrangement links TRBV10-3 to TRBJ2-6; TRBD1 is a possible D gene (6 bases). V was pared by 5 bases and J by 0 bases, with 14 bases between. The CDR3 contains 17 residues. Germline CDR1 is ENHRY and CDR2 is SYGVKD. In nucleotides, the CDR3 is TGTGCCATCAGTAGATCGGACAGTACCTCTGGGGCCAACGTCCTGACTTTC. This sequence encodes CAISRSDSTSGANVLTF.

Many counts were recorded for this clonotype. The genes are TRBV2 and TRBJ2-7; D unresolved. The CDR3 covers 14 residues. Trimming stripped 2 bases from V and 3 bases from J, with 11 bases between. Germline CDR1 reads SNHLY; CDR2 reads FYNNEI. For the CDR3, the DNA is TGTGCCAGCAGTGAATTTCGATCCGGCTACGAGCAGTACTTC. Translated, it gives CASSEFRSGYEQYF.

The gene calls are TRBV12-3 or TRBV12-4 and TRBJ2-7; TRBD2 is a possible D gene (5 bases). The length of the CDR3 is 15 residues. V was trimmed by 2 bases and J by 6 bases, leaving 17 bases between them. CDR3 loop: CASSLLVSLEGEQYF. CDR3 nucleotides: TGTGCCAGCAGTTTACTAGTAAGCCTTGAGGGCGAGCAGTACTTC.

The chain links TRBV11-1 to TRBJ2-1, with 10 bases aligning to TRBD2. This CDR3 has 15 amino acids. Per the germline V gene, CDR1 is SGHAT and CDR2 is FQDESV (reference sequence). J gave up 8 bases and V 0 bases, and 4 bases lay outside the gene matches. CDR3 DNA: TGTGCCAGCAGCTTAGCTAGCGGGGGGTATTATGAGCAGTTCTTC. Translation gives CASSLASGGYYEQFF.

This rearrangement joins TRBV15 to TRBJ2-5, with D maybe TRBD2 (6 bases). Trimming took 5 bases from V and 1 from J, leaving 17 bases between them. The CDR3 contains 16 residues. Germline V gene lookup returns CDR1 LNHNV and CDR2 YYDKDF (reference sequence). The CDR3 spells CATSGRLGTVQETQYF. The CDR3 coding sequence is TGTGCCACCAGCGGGAGACTAGGCACCGTCCAAGAGACCCAGTACTTC.

Regarding this clonotype: A much bigger clone sits one base away, suggesting this may be a read error. J is TRBJ2-7 and V is TRBV19; D is perhaps TRBD1 or TRBD2 (5 bases each). V was cut by 7 bases and J by 7 bases, with 20 bases left in between. This CDR3 has 14 amino acids. Germline assignment: CDR1 LNHDA and CDR2 SQIVND (reference sequence). The CDR3 loop reads CASTIRRGPVEQYF. The CDR3 region has the DNA TGTGCCAGTACTATCCGACGGGGCCCCGTGGAGCAGTACTTC.